The sequence of this T cell receptor beta chain was determined in a study of blood T cell repertoires in COVID-19. The overall study: The United States, Italy and Spain provided the acute and convalescent COVID-19 samples. Sources were T cells, B-cell-depleted T cells, or PBMCs; the material itself was cDNA or gDNA.

V was clipped by 3 bases and J by 0 bases, with 17 bases between them. The CDR3 runs 17 residues. From germline, CDR1 is KGHSH and CDR2 LQKENI. Under the authors' procedure: Estimated nucleated cell counts came from reference gene primer amplification. Libraries were prepared by immunoSEQ multiplex PCR; TCRdb keeps only in-frame clonotypes and omits some of them. D and trimming come from the DNA, and the V and J calls and clone size come from that table. The data hold 75,000 to 95,000 clones, with 60% to 85% observed a single time. The sequence came from a woman aged 80 or over with active or convalescent COVID-19. This chain links TRBV18 with TRBJ1-1; D possibly corresponds to TRBD1 (5 bases). The sequencing sample was made of peripheral blood. DNA for the CDR3: TGTGCCAGCTCACCCGTGGGGGGATCATCGTTGAACACTGAAGCTTTCTTT. It encodes CASSPVGGSSLNTEAFF.